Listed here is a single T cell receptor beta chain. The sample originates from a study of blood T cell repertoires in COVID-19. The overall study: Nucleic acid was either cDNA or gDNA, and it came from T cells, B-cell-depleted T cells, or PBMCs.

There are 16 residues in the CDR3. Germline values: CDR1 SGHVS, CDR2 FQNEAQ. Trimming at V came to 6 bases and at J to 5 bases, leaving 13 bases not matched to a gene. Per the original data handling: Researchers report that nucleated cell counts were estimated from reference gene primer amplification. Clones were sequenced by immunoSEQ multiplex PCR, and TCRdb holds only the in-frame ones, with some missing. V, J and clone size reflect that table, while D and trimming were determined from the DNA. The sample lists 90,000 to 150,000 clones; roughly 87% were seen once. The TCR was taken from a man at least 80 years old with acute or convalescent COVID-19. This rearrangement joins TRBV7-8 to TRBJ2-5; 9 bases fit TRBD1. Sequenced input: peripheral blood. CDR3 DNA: TGTGCCAGCAGGGGTGATACAGGGGGCGGGGCGGAGACCCAGTACTTC. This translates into CASRGDTGGGAETQYF.